This TCR beta chain was retrieved from a study of T cell responses to AZD1222 COVID-19 vaccine (dated by TCRdb to the early 2020s). Regarding the research as a whole: A total of 233 trial participants underwent TCR sequencing, of whom about 210 received two doses of AZD1222 and some 26 received two doses of the MenACWY control vaccine. Enrollment into the trials was organized by age into subgroups of 18-55, 56-69 and 70-plus years, and those subgroups contained around 150, 28 and 57 TCR-sequenced participants, respectively. General conclusions and limits of the study: Participants were mostly white British and included more females than males, and it was suggested by the authors that clonal diversity may have been underestimated. Spike-specific TCR breadth and depth rose significantly after two AZD1222 doses compared with day 0 and with MenACWY recipients. Conclusions about previously exposed vaccinees are limited, since just 6 or 7 AZD1222 recipients were seropositive for SARS-CoV-2 at baseline. Reportedly, close to half of the unique spike-specific TCRs recognized epitopes lying outside the regions that are mutated in the B.1.351 and B.1.1.7 variants. Because no day 14 peak-response samples were available, the repertoires could be characterized only after the peak T cell response. The 56-69-year group was small, and its depth increase did not reach significance, likely because of low power. The whole spike protein was spanned by vaccine-associated CD4 TCRs, and dominant responses were seen in regions 160-218 and 743-854.

Worth noting for this clone: Its antigen is currently not known. Base-call qualities are not available, and no considerably larger clone is one nucleotide away.

The CDR3 regions of human TCRbeta chains were analyzed by immunosequencing. In the source study's methods: TCRs in the repertoires were matched against a reference library of SARS-CoV-2-specific TCRs that had been generated with the MIRA antigen-specificity platform. Breadth was defined as the fraction of unique TCRs that were SARS-CoV-2-associated, and depth was defined as the fraction of total T cells that were SARS-CoV-2-associated. Using the MIRA data, each spike-specific TCR was mapped to the spike region that the TCR reacts to and placed in a CD4 or CD8 class. Log10-transformed breadth and depth values were compared by one-way ANOVA with Sidak's multiple comparisons tests. In TCRdb, the immuneACCESS table is reduced to in-frame sequences with V and J assigned. These tables do not hold every clone; where another copy was compared, an unresolved V gene accounts for under half, and the others remain unexplained. V and J calls plus clone size are reproduced from that table; the DNA served to infer D and trimming. The sample table shows 120,000 or so clones, and around 93% are seen once. The ten top clones hold roughly 3.1% of the sample.

The sample's time point, from its label and the paper: about 28 days (+/-7) after the second vaccine dose. AZD1222 recipients with second doses at about 4 weeks or about 12 weeks were pooled, because spike-specific TCR depth and breadth did not differ between schedules. Vaccinee samples were obtained from the UK trials COV001 and COV002, which included a single-blind randomized controlled phase 2/3 trial of AZD1222 (ChAdOx1 nCoV-19) in healthy adults. For TCRbeta chain sequencing, PBMC samples were collected from trial participants at day 0 and at day 28 after the second dose. There are 15 amino acids in the CDR3, from cysteine to phenylalanine inclusive. Only the CDR3 region is kept as DNA, spanning 45 bases read in frame from base 1. From a lookup of the germline V gene, CDR1 and CDR2 are SQVTM and ANQGSEA. V sheds 7 bases and J sheds 4 bases, leaving 23 bases between their ends.

The sequences come from peripheral blood, collected 28 days after the second AZD1222 dose. The rearrangement combines TRBV29-1 with TRBJ2-7; possibly the D gene is TRBD2, per 5 matching bases. The TCR was taken from an adult who received the AZD1222 COVID-19 vaccine. The bases read TGCAGCGCGTTGAGGGCGGGCCGGCGAGGATACGAGCAGTACTTC. This sequence encodes CSALRAGRRGYEQYF.